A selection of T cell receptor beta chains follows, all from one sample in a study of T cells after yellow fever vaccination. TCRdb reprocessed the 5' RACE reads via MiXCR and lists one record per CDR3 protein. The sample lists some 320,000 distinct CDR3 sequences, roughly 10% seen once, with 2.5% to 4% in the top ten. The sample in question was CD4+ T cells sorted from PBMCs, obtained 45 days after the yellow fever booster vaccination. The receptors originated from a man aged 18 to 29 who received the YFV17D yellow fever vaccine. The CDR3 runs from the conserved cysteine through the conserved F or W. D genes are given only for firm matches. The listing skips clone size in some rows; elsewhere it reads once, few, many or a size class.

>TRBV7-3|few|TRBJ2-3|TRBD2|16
TGTGCCAGCAGCCGACTCGCGGGGGGGCTCGGAGATACGCAGTATTTT
CASSRLAGGLGDTQYF
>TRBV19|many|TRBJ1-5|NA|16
TGTGCCAGTAGTACCCCAATGGAGTTTAGCAATCAGCCCCAGCATTTT
CASSTPMEFSNQPQHF
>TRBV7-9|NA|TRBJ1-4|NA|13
TGTGCCAGCAGCTTGAATCCCGGTGAAAAACTGTTTTTT
CASSLNPGEKLFF
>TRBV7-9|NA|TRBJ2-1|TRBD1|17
TGTGCCAGCAGCTCCAAATTCCGGGACAGGGACTACAATGAGCAGTTCTTC
CASSSKFRDRDYNEQFF
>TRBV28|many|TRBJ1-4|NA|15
TGTGCCAGCAGTTCAAGGGACGCAACTAATGAAAAACTGTTTTTT
CASSSRDATNEKLFF
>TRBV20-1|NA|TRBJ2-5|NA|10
TGCAGTGCTGCGGGGGAGACCCAGTACTTC
CSAAGETQYF
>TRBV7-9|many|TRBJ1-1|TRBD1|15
TGTGCCAGCAGCCGGAGACAGGGTCGAGACACTGAAGCTTTCTTT
CASSRRQGRDTEAFF
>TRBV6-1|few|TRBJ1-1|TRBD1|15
TGTGCCAGCAGAATGGGACAGGGGCTGAACACTGAAGCTTTCTTT
CASRMGQGLNTEAFF
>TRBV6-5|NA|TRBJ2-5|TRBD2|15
TGTGCCAGCAGTCCCCAGCGGGGGGGCAGGCAGACCCAGTACTTC
CASSPQRGGRQTQYF
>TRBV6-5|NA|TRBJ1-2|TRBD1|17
TGTGCCAGCAGTTACTCGGCGGGACAGCCTACAAACTATGGCTACACCTTC
CASSYSAGQPTNYGYTF
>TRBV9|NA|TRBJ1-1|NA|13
TGTGCCAGCAGCGTACGAGGAGGAACTGAAGCTTTCTTT
CASSVRGGTEAFF
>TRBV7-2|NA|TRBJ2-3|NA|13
TGTGCCAGCAGCTTAGGCCCGGTAGATACGCAGTATTTT
CASSLGPVDTQYF